Listed here are 14 T cell receptor beta chains from one sample, sequenced in a study of cytomegalovirus exposure and HLA in healthy donors. Measured with immunoSEQ multiplex PCR; TCRdb has only the in-frame clones, and not every one. The table shows roughly 130,000 clones, with 88% occurring only once. Material: PBMCs. The origin of the receptors is a man younger than 45 in good health and CMV-seronegative.

V gene TRBV6-5 combines with J gene TRBJ1-1; 9 nucleotides match TRBD1. With V trimmed by 5 bases and J by 3 bases, 7 bases remained unmatched. Germline loops: CDR1 MNHEY, CDR2 SVGAGI. CDR3 length equals 15 residues. The CDR3 is CASSPQGARDTEAFF. In DNA form, the CDR3 reads TGTGCCAGCAGTCCACAGGGGGCGCGGGACACTGAAGCTTTCTTT.

CDR3 amino acids: CASSSGQGVDGELFF. The CDR3 DNA follows: TGTGCCAGCAGCTCCGGACAGGGGGTCGACGGGGAGCTGTTTTTT. The chain uses TRBV13 and TRBJ2-2; TRBD1 matches at 10 bases. The length of the CDR3 is 15 residues. Per germline, CDR1 PRHDT and CDR2 FYEKMQ (reference sequence). The J segment lost 7 bases and the V segment lost 4 bases, leaving 6 bases of the junction unmatched.

V is TRBV15 and J is TRBJ2-7; D is perhaps TRBD2 (7 bases). Per the germline V gene, CDR1 is LNHNV and CDR2 is YYDKDF (reference sequence). V was clipped by 2 bases and J by 2 bases, with 16 bases between them. CDR3 length: 16 amino acids. The CDR3 spells CATSRTKRDIPYEQYF. Here the CDR3 DNA reads TGTGCCACCAGCAGAACCAAGCGGGACATACCCTACGAGCAGTACTTC.

The chain links TRBV9 to TRBJ2-3; 10 bases map to TRBD2. This CDR3 has 15 residues. Germline CDR1 is SGDLS and CDR2 is YYNGEE. V shed 4 bases and J 3 bases; nucleotides not matched to a gene: 5. CDR3 amino acids: CASSSSGRGTDTQYF. DNA for the CDR3: TGTGCCAGCAGCTCTAGCGGGAGAGGGACAGATACGCAGTATTTT.

The chain combines TRBV6-5 with TRBJ1-6; 7 bases agree with TRBD1. V lost 2 bases and J lost 6; bases outside the gene matches: 4. The germline gives CDR1 MNHEY, CDR2 SVGAGI. The CDR3 sequence is 15 residues long. The CDR3 here is CASSYDGTANSPLHF. CDR3 coding DNA: TGTGCCAGCAGTTACGATGGGACAGCTAATTCACCCCTCCACTTT.

The chain links TRBV6-5 to TRBJ1-5; the D is unclear. Germline lookup yields CDR1 MNHEY and CDR2 SVGAGI. This CDR3 is 14 amino acids long. V was shortened by 5 bases and J by 3 bases, with 11 bases between the two germline ends. Here the CDR3 reads CASSTAGSNQPQHF. The DNA for the CDR3 is TGTGCCAGCAGTACGGCGGGGTCCAATCAGCCCCAGCATTTT.

The J gene is TRBJ2-4, the V gene TRBV19, with 7 bases identical to TRBD2. CDR3 size: 14 residues. Germline-derived CDR1 and CDR2 are LNHDA and SQIVND (reference sequence). With V trimmed by 3 bases and J by 6 bases, 5 bases remained unmatched. DNA of the CDR3: TGTGCCAGTAGTATCGGAGGACTAGGAAACATTCAGTACTTC. Its translation is CASSIGGLGNIQYF. Full variable domain (remainder filled in from reference TRBV19 and TRBJ2-4): DGGITQSPKYLFRKEGQNVTLSCEQNLNHDAMYWYRQDPGQGLRLIYYSQIVNDFQKGDIAEGYSVSREKKESFPLTVTSAQKNPTAFYLCASSIGGLGNIQYFGAGTRLSVL.

The chain employs TRBV15 and TRBJ1-1; TRBD1 is a possible D gene (6 bases). The V gene lost 3 bases and the J gene lost 1 base, with 9 bases spanning the gap. Looked up from germline, CDR1 is LNHNV and CDR2 is YYDKDF (reference sequence). The CDR3 sequence is 14 residues long. The CDR3 here is CATSRVRGNTEAFF. The CDR3, as DNA: TGTGCCACCAGCAGGGTCAGGGGGAACACTGAAGCTTTCTTT.

This clone came up a few times. This chain connects TRBV6-5 to TRBJ2-7; 7 bases map to TRBD1. Germline V gene sequence: CDR1 MNHEY, CDR2 SVGAGI. This CDR3 is built from 15 residues. Unmatched junction bases numbered 8, after V lost 5 bases and J lost 1 base. This CDR3 reads CASSRGQTQSYEQYF. CDR3 nucleotide sequence: TGTGCCAGCAGTCGGGGACAGACACAATCCTACGAGCAGTACTTC.

This sequence joins TRBV29-1 and TRBJ2-7; 8 positions agree with TRBD2. V lost 5 bases to trimming and J lost 7 bases; unmatched junction nucleotides: 10. The CDR3 extends over 13 amino acids. From germline, CDR1 is SQVTM and CDR2 ANQGSEA. The CDR3 region is CSVRLGRAGEQYF. The CDR3 DNA is TGCAGCGTTCGTCTCGGGAGGGCGGGGGAGCAGTACTTC.

This chain uses TRBV2 with TRBJ1-5, with TRBD1 identical over 10 bases. Germline assignment: CDR1 SNHLY and CDR2 FYNNEI. V shed 8 bases, J shed 4 bases, and the junction held 23 bases outside the gene matches. This CDR3 region has 20 residues. CDR3 region: CASDVLRDRGFITPNQPQHF. As DNA, the CDR3 is TGTGCCAGCGACGTCTTAAGGGACAGGGGATTTATCACACCGAATCAGCCCCAGCATTTT.

CDR3 nucleotides: TGTGCCAGTAAGATTACAGAGAACACTGAAGCTTTCTTT. Translated, it gives CASKITENTEAFF. This chain links TRBV2 with TRBJ1-1; no clear D gene. Trimming took 9 bases from V and 1 from J, leaving 12 bases between them. CDR1 is SNHLY and CDR2 is FYNNEI in the germline V gene. The CDR3 covers 13 residues.

V and J are TRBV7-9 and TRBJ2-3; D gene ambiguous. The V gene's germline CDR1 is SEHNR and CDR2 FQNEAQ (reference sequence). The CDR3 runs to 17 residues. The V and J ends lost 5 bases and 4 bases respectively, with 22 bases between them. CDR3: CASSASKSVALPDTQYF. The CDR3 bases are TGTGCCAGCAGCGCTTCGAAGTCGGTAGCACTTCCAGATACGCAGTATTTT.

The V gene is TRBV7-8, the J gene TRBJ2-7; 7 nucleotides agree with TRBD2. The CDR3 consists of 15 residues. V lost 2 bases to trimming and J lost 3 bases; unmatched junction nucleotides: 7. The germline V gene has CDR1 SGHVS and CDR2 FQNEAQ. In DNA form, the CDR3 reads TGTGCCAGCAGCTTACGAGGCGGGGGAGGCTACGAGCAGTACTTC. Its protein is CASSLRGGGGYEQYF.